This T cell receptor (beta chain) was sequenced for a study of blood T cell repertoires in COVID-19. The germline V and J ends were trimmed by 6 bases and 5 bases, with 25 bases remaining between them. The CDR3 is 17 amino acids. Germline-derived CDR1 and CDR2 are KGHSH and LQKENI. This clone was observed a handful of times. This table comes from immunoSEQ multiplex PCR, and its TCRdb copy is limited to in-frame clones, with some not included. The repertoire holds about 170,000 clones, with approximately 86% as singletons. This TCR was recovered from a man aged 60 to 75 who had recovered from COVID-19. Sequencing was performed on peripheral blood. The V and J genes are TRBV18 and TRBJ1-1; a weak D match, TRBD1 (5 bases). CDR3 in DNA: TGTGCCAGCTCCGGCTTAAGGGCCCGGACATTGGGGACTGAAGCTTTCTTT. Translating it yields CASSGLRARTLGTEAFF.